One sample yielded the 10 T cell receptor beta chains listed below, sequenced in a study of blood T cell repertoires in COVID-19. Repertoires were generated with immunoSEQ multiplex PCR, while TCRdb's copy carries only in-frame clones and drops some. The table lists 140,000 to 150,000 clones, around 86% of them singletons. Specimen: peripheral blood. The receptor set was obtained from a man aged 50-59 years who had recovered from COVID-19.

The chain combines TRBV2 with TRBJ2-5, with 8 bases lining up with TRBD1. Per the germline V gene, CDR1 is SNHLY and CDR2 is FYNNEI. The CDR3 is 14 amino acids. Losses at the gene ends were 7 bases for V and 5 bases for J; bases not matched to a gene: 9. CDR3 nucleotide sequence: TGTGCCAGCAACGCCGGGACAGGCCGGGAGACCCAGTACTTC. Amino acid sequence: CASNAGTGRETQYF.

The genes are TRBV6-2 or TRBV6-3 and TRBJ1-5; TRBD1 agrees at 7 bases. With V trimmed by 7 bases and J by 0 bases, 12 bases remained unmatched. Looked up from germline, CDR1 is MNHEY and CDR2 is SVGEGT. The CDR3 has 17 amino acids. The chain's CDR3 is CASTPGGQVFSNQPQHF. The DNA of the CDR3 is TGTGCCAGCACCCCCGGCGGACAGGTCTTTAGCAATCAGCCCCAGCATTTT.

V usage is TRBV11-3 and J usage is TRBJ2-5, with D possibly TRBD2 on 6 matching bases. V shed 0 bases and J shed 6 bases, with 8 bases lying between them. The CDR3 contains 13 residues. Per the germline V gene, CDR1 is SGHNT and CDR2 is YENEEA. DNA for the CDR3: TGTGCCAGCAGCTTAGAAGGGAGGCAGACCCAGTACTTC. It specifies CASSLEGRQTQYF. Using reference TRBV11-3 and TRBJ2-5 for the parts outside the CDR3, the full variable domain is EAGVVQSPRYKIIEKKQPVAFWCNPISGHNTLYWYLQNLGQGPELLIRYENEEAVDDSQLPKDRFSAERLKGVDSTLKIQPAELGDSAVYLCASSLEGRQTQYFGPGTRLLVL.

This clone came up once. The CDR3 sequence is CASSAGTSGYNEQFF. The CDR3 coding sequence is TGTGCCAGCAGCGCTGGGACTAGCGGTTACAATGAGCAGTTCTTC. The V call is TRBV5-5, the J call TRBJ2-1; 11 bases align to TRBD2. J was trimmed by 4 bases and V by 4 bases; bases with no gene match: 4. CDR1 and CDR2 from the germline V gene are SGHKS and YYEKEE (reference sequence). CDR3 length: 15 residues.

The chain joins TRBV29-1 to TRBJ1-1, with TRBD1 matching 8 bases. In germline, CDR1 is SQVTM, CDR2 ANQGSEA. Trimming at V came to 5 bases and at J to 3 bases, leaving 8 bases not matched to a gene. CDR3 size: 14 residues. The CDR3 loop is CSVFRPDRDTEAFF. Here the CDR3 DNA reads TGCAGCGTTTTTCGACCGGACAGGGACACTGAAGCTTTCTTT. Looking up the rest from reference TRBV29-1 and TRBJ1-1 gives the full variable domain: SAVISQKPSRDICQRGTSLTIQCQVDSQVTMMFWYRQQPGQSLTLIATANQGSEATYESGFVIDKFPISRPNLTFSTLTVSNMSPEDSSIYLCSVFRPDRDTEAFFGQGTRLTVV.

The chain joins TRBV18 to TRBJ2-3; 9 bases match TRBD2. CDR3 length equals 17 residues. V lost 3 bases, J lost 5 bases, and 12 bases stayed unmatched. Per the germline V gene, CDR1 is KGHSH and CDR2 is LQKENI. In DNA form, the CDR3 reads TGTGCCAGCTCACCCCAAACTCGCGGGGGGGCCGGAGATACGCAGTATTTT. Translation: CASSPQTRGGAGDTQYF. The complete variable domain, with remaining parts taken from reference TRBV18 and TRBJ2-3, reads NAGVMQNPRHLVRRRGQEARLRCSPMKGHSHVYWYRQLPEEGLKFMVYLQKENIIDESGMPKERFSAEFPKEGPSILRIQQVVRGDSAAYFCASSPQTRGGAGDTQYFGPGTRLTVL.

The chain recombines TRBV2 with TRBJ1-3, with 10 bases aligning to TRBD1. J lost 1 base, V lost 7 bases, and 7 bases had no gene match. Per germline, CDR1 SNHLY and CDR2 FYNNEI. This CDR3 has 16 residues. The CDR3 DNA reads as TGTGCCAGCACCCGGGACAGGGGAAGTTCTGGAAACACCATATATTTT. Its translation: CASTRDRGSSGNTIYF.

J is TRBJ2-7 and V is TRBV5-1; 9 nucleotides match TRBD2. This CDR3 contains 15 residues. CDR1 is SGHRS, CDR2 YFSETQ, per germline. The V segment lost 3 bases and the J segment 0 bases; nucleotides outside the gene matches: 4. DNA for the CDR3: TGCGCCAGCAGCTCCACGACTAGCGGCTCCTACGAGCAGTACTTC. Protein product: CASSSTTSGSYEQYF. The full variable domain, with the rest looked up from reference TRBV5-1 and TRBJ2-7, is KAGVTQTPRYLIKTRGQQVTLSCSPISGHRSVSWYQQTPGQGLQFLFEYFSETQRNKGNFPGRFSGRQFSNSRSEMNVSTLELGDSALYLCASSSTTSGSYEQYFGPGTRLTVT.

This clone was seen once. The chain is built from TRBV20-1 and TRBJ2-5; no clear D. The germline gives CDR1 DFQATT, CDR2 SNEGSKA (reference sequence). CDR3 length: 11 residues. V shed 3 bases and J shed 2 bases, with 4 bases lying between them. The CDR3 spells CSASEQETQYF. The CDR3 bases are TGCAGTGCTAGCGAGCAAGAGACCCAGTACTTC.

CDR3 sequence: CASSEWQGGVEQYF. The CDR3 bases are TGTGCCAGCAGTGAATGGCAGGGTGGTGTCGAGCAGTACTTC. V is TRBV2 and J is TRBJ2-7; D is perhaps TRBD1 (5 bases). Germline V lookup: CDR1 SNHLY, CDR2 FYNNEI. The V end lost 2 bases, the J end lost 6 bases, and 14 bases lay between the germline ends. This CDR3 is 14 amino acids long.